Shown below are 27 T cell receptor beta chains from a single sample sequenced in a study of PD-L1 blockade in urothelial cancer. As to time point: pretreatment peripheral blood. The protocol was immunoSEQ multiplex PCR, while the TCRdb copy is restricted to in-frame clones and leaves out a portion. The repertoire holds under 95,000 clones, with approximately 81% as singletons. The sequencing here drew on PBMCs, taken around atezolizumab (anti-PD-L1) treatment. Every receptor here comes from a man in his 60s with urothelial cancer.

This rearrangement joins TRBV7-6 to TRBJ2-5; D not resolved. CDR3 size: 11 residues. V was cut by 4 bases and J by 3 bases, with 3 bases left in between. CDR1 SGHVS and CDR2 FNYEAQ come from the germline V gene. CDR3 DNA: TGTGCCAGCAGCTCAGAAGAGACCCAGTACTTC. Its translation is CASSSEETQYF. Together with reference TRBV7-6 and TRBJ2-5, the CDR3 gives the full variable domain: GAGVSQSPRYKVTKRGQDVALRCDPISGHVSLYWYRQALGQGPEFLTYFNYEAQQDKSGLPNDRFSAERPEGSISTLTIQRTEQRDSAMYRCASSSEETQYFGPGTRLLVL.

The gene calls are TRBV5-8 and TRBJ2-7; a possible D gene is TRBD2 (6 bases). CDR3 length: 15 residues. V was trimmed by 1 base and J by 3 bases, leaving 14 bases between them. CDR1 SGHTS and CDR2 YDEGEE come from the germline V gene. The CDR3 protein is CASSLWRGSHYEQYF. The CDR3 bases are TGTGCCAGCAGCTTGTGGAGGGGAAGCCACTACGAGCAGTACTTC.

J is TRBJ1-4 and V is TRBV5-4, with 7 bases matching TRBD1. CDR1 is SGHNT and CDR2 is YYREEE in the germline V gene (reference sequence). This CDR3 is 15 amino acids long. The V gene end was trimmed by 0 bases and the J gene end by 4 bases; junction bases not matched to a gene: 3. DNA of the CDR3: TGTGCCAGCAGCTTGGCGGGGACAGATAATGAAAAACTGTTTTTT. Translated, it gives CASSLAGTDNEKLFF.

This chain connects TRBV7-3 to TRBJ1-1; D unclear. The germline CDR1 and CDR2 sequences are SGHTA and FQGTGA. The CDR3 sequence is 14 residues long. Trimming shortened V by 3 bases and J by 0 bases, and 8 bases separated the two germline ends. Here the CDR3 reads CASSFDNMNTEAFF. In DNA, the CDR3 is TGTGCCAGCAGCTTTGACAACATGAACACTGAAGCTTTCTTT.

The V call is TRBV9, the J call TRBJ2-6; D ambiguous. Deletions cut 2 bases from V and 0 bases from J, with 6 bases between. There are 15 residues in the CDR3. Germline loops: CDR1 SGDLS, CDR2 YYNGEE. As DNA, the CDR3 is TGTGCCAGCAGCGTGATGAGCTCTGGGGCCAACGTCCTGACTTTC. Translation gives CASSVMSSGANVLTF.

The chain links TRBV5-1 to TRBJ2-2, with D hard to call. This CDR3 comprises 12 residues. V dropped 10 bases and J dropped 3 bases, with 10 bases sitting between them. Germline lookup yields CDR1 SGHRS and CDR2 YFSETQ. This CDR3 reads CASYRDTGELFF. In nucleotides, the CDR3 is TGCGCCTCCTACAGAGACACCGGGGAGCTGTTTTTT.

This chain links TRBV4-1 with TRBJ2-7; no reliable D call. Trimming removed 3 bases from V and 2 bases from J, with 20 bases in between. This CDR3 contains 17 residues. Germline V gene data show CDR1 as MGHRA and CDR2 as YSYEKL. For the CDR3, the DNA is TGCGCCAGCAGCCAGGCTCATCACCAGGTCTTGCCCTACGAGCAGTACTTC. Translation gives CASSQAHHQVLPYEQYF.

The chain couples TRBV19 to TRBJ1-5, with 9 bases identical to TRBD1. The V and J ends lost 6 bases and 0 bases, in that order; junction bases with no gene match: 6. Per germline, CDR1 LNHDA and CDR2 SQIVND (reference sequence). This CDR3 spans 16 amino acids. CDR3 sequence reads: CASSPGQGHSNQPQHF. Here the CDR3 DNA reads TGTGCCAGTAGCCCGGGACAGGGACATAGCAATCAGCCCCAGCATTTT.

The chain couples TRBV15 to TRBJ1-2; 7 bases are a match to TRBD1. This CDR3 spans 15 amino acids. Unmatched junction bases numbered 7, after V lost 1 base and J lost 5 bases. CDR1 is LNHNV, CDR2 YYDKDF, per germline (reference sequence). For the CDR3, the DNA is TGTGCCACCAGCAGAGGGTTTTCAGGGGGGTATGGCTACACCTTC. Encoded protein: CATSRGFSGGYGYTF.

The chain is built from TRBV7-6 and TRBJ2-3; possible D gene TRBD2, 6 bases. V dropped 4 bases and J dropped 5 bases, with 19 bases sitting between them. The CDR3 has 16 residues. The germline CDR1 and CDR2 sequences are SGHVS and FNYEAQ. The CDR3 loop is CASSSRRDGGKDTQYF. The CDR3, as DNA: TGTGCCAGCAGCTCACGACGAGACGGGGGAAAAGATACGCAGTATTTT.

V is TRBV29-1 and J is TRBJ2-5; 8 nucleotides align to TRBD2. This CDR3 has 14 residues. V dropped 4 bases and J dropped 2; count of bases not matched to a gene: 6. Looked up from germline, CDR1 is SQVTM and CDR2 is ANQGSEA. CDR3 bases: TGCAGCGTTGGCCTTACTAGCGGTCAAGAGACCCAGTACTTC. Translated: CSVGLTSGQETQYF.

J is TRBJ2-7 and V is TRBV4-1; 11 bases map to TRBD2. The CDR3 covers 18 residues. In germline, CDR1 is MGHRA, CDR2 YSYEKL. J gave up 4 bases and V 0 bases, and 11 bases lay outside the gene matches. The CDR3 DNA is TGCGCCAGCAGCCAAGAACCACACCGCGCTAGCGGGAGGTACGAGCAGTACTTC. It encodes CASSQEPHRASGRYEQYF.

DNA of the CDR3: TGTGCCAGCAGCTCAAGCGTAACAGGAGATTCACCCCTCCACTTT. This gives the protein CASSSSVTGDSPLHF. V gene TRBV7-3 combines with J gene TRBJ1-6, with a weak D call TRBD1 (5 bases). V was clipped by 4 bases and J by 8 bases, with 15 bases between them. Looked up from germline, CDR1 is SGHTA and CDR2 is FQGTGA. The CDR3 extends over 15 amino acids.

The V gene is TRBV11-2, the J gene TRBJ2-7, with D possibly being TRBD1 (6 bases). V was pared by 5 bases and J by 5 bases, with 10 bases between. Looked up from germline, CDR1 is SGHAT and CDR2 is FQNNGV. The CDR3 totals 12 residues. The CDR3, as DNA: TGTGCCAGCAGCCCCACAGGGAACGAGCAGTACTTC. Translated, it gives CASSPTGNEQYF.

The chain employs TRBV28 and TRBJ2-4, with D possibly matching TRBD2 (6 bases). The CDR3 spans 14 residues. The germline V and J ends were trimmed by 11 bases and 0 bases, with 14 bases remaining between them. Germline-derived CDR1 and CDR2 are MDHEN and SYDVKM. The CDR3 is CACGRDLAKNIQYF. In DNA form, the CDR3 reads TGTGCCTGCGGGCGGGACTTAGCCAAAAACATTCAGTACTTC.

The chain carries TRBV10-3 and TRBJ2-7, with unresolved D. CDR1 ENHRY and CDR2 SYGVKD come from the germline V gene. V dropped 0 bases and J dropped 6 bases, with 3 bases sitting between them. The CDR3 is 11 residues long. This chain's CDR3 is CAISESGEQYF. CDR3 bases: TGTGCCATCAGTGAGTCCGGCGAGCAGTACTTC.

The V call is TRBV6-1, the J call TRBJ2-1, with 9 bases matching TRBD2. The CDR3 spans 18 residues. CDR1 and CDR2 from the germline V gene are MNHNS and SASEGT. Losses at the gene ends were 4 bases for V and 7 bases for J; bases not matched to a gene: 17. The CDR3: CASSAPFYAGGRVNEQFF. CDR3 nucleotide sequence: TGTGCCAGCAGTGCCCCTTTCTACGCGGGGGGGCGAGTTAATGAGCAGTTCTTC.

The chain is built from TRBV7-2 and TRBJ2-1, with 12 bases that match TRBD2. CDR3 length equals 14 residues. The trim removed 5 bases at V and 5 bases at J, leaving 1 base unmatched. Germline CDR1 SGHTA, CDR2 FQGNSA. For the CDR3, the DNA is TGTGCCAGCAGCCGGACTAGCGGGAACAATGAGCAGTTCTTC. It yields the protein CASSRTSGNNEQFF. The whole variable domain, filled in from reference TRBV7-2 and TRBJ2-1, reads GAGVSQSPSNKVTEKGKDVELRCDPISGHTALYWYRQSLGQGLEFLIYFQGNSAPDKSGLPSDRFSAERTGGSVSTLTIQRTQQEDSAVYLCASSRTSGNNEQFFGPGTRLTVL.

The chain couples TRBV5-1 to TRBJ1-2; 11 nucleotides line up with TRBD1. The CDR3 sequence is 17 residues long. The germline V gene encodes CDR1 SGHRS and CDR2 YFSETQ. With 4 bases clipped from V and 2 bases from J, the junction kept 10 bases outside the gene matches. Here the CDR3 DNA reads TGCGCCAGCAGCCTCAGGACAGGGGGCGATGGGAACTATGGCTACACCTTC. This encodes CASSLRTGGDGNYGYTF. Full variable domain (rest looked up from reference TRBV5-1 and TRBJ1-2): KAGVTQTPRYLIKTRGQQVTLSCSPISGHRSVSWYQQTPGQGLQFLFEYFSETQRNKGNFPGRFSGRQFSNSRSEMNVSTLELGDSALYLCASSLRTGGDGNYGYTFGSGTRLTVV.

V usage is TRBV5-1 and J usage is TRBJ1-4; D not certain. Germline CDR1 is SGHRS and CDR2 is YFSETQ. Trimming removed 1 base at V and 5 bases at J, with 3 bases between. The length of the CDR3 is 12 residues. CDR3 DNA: TGCGCCAGCAGCTTGACAAATGAAAAACTGTTTTTT. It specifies CASSLTNEKLFF.

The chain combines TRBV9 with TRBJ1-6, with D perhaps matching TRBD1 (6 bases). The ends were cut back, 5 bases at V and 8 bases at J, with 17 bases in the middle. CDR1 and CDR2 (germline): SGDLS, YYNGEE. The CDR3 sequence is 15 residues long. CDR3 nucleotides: TGTGCCAGCAGTTCACACGGGACATCGTATTCACCCCTCCACTTT. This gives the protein CASSSHGTSYSPLHF. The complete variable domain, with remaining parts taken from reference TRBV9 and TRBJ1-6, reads DSGVTQTPKHLITATGQRVTLRCSPRSGDLSVYWYQQSLDQGLQFLIQYYNGEERAKGNILERFSAQQFPDLHSELNLSSLELGDSALYFCASSSHGTSYSPLHFGNGTRLTVT.

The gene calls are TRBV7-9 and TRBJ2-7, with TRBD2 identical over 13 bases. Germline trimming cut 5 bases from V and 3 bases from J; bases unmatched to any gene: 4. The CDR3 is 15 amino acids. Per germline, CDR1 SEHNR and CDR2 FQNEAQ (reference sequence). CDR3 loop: CASSRTSGRGYEQYF. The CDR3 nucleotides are TGTGCCAGCAGCAGAACTAGCGGGAGGGGCTACGAGCAGTACTTC.

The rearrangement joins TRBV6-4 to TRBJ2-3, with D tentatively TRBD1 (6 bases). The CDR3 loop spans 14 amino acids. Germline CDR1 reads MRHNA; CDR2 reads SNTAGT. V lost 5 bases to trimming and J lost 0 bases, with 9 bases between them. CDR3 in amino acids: CASSRDKSTDTQYF. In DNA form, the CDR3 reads TGTGCCAGCAGTCGGGACAAGAGCACAGATACGCAGTATTTT.

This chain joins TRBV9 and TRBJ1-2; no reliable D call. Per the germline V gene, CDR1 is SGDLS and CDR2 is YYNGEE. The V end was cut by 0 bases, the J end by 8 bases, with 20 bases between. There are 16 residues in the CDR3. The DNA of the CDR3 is TGTGCCAGCAGCGTAGTACGGGGAGGGAGGGATCGGGGCTACACCTTC. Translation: CASSVVRGGRDRGYTF.

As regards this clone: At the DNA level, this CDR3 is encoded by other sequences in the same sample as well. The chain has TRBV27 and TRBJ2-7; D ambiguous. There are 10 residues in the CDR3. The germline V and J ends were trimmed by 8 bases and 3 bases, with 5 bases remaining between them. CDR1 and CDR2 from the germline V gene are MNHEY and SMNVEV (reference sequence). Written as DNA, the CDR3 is TGTGCCAGCGGCCTCTACGAGCAGTACTTC. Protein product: CASGLYEQYF.

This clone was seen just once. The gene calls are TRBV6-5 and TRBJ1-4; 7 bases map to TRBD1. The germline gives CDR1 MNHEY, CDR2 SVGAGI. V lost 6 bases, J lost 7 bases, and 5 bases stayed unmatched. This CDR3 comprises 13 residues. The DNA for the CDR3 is TGTGCCAGCAGGAAACAGGGGACTGAAAAACTGTTTTTT. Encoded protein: CASRKQGTEKLFF.

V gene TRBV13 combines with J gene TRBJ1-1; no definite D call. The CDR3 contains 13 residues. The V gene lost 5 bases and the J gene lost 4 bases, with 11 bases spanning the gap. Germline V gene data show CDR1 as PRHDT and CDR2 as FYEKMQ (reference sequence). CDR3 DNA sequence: TGTGCCAGCAGCCTGAGGGCGGGCACTGAAGCTTTCTTT. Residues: CASSLRAGTEAFF.